The 17 T cell receptor beta chains in this list originate from one sample, sequenced in a study of Graves' ophthalmopathy and Graves' hyperthyroidism. Amplifying from RNA transcripts, the study obtained TCR beta CDR3 regions. An opening RT-PCR round employed HTBI primers and preceded a second-round multiplex PCR. TCRdb independently ran MiXCR on the multiplex PCR reads; one entry per CDR3 protein. The table lists more than 550,000 distinct CDR3 sequences, over 40% of them singletons, with around 3.3% in the top ten. What was sequenced was peripheral blood. These TCRs come from an adult man with Graves' ophthalmopathy.

The chain recombines TRBV11-1 with TRBJ2-7; 11 nucleotides agree with TRBD1. CDR3 length: 17 amino acids. Germline V gene lookup returns CDR1 SGHAT and CDR2 FQDESV (reference sequence). Trimming at V came to 2 bases and at J to 3 bases, leaving 9 bases not matched to a gene. In DNA, the CDR3 is TGTGCCAGCAGCTTATTCACCGGACAGGGGGCCTTCTACGAGCAGTACTTC. Translating it yields CASSLFTGQGAFYEQYF.

At least ten counts were recorded for this clonotype. The chain has TRBV7-9 and TRBJ1-2, with 12 bases identical to TRBD1. The germline V gene encodes CDR1 SEHNR and CDR2 FQNEAQ (reference sequence). V was clipped by 1 base and J by 7 bases; unmatched bases: 4. The CDR3 covers 15 residues. CDR3 coding DNA: TGTGCCAGCAGCTTAGGGGGGACAGGGGGCCGTGGCTACACCTTC. It yields the protein CASSLGGTGGRGYTF.

This clonotype was detected only a few times. This chain links TRBV5-1 with TRBJ2-7, with D tentatively TRBD2 (6 bases). Trimming took off 0 bases at V and 7 bases at J, with 17 bases between the two ends. Germline-derived CDR1 and CDR2 are SGHRS and YFSETQ. The CDR3 contains 15 residues. The CDR3 region has the DNA TGCGCCAGCAGCTTGGGCCTGGGGGAGGCTGGAGAGCAGTACTTC. This translates into CASSLGLGEAGEQYF.

This clonotype was seen ten or more times. This chain uses TRBV6-2 or TRBV6-3 with TRBJ1-5; no reliable D call. The CDR3 has 14 residues. The germline V and J ends were trimmed by 4 bases and 6 bases, with 13 bases remaining between them. From germline, CDR1 is MNHEY and CDR2 SVGEGT. CDR3 loop: CASSSLSGGQPQHF. The CDR3 DNA follows: TGTGCCAGCAGTTCGCTCAGCGGCGGTCAGCCCCAGCATTTT.

This clonotype was recorded many times. The chain carries TRBV5-1 and TRBJ1-6; 10 bases are shared with TRBD1. The germline gives CDR1 SGHRS, CDR2 YFSETQ. V lost 4 bases to trimming and J lost 7 bases; unmatched junction nucleotides: 5. CDR3 length: 15 amino acids. The CDR3 is CASSRGQGVNSPLHF. The CDR3 DNA reads TGCGCCAGCAGCCGAGGACAGGGGGTGAATTCACCCCTCCACTTT.

This sequence joins TRBV11-2 and TRBJ2-2; no clear D. The CDR3 is made up of 14 amino acids. The V and J ends lost 5 bases and 1 base respectively, with 8 bases between them. Germline CDR1 reads SGHAT; CDR2 reads FQNNGV. The CDR3 DNA is TGTGCCAGCAGCCGTCCGGAGAACACCGGGGAGCTGTTTTTT. Encoded protein: CASSRPENTGELFF. The variable domain in full, with the rest retrieved from reference TRBV11-2 and TRBJ2-2, is EAGVAQSPRYKIIEKRQSVAFWCNPISGHATLYWYQQILGQGPKLLIQFQNNGVVDDSQLPKDRFSAERLKGVDSTLKIQPAKLEDSAVYLCASSRPENTGELFFGEGSRLTVL.

This clonotype has only a few counts. This chain links TRBV9 with TRBJ1-2; D gene uncertain. CDR1 and CDR2 from the germline V gene are SGDLS and YYNGEE. V was pared by 4 bases and J by 4 bases, with 14 bases between. CDR3 length: 14 residues. The CDR3 protein is CASSQDGRTYGYTF. CDR3 bases: TGTGCCAGCAGCCAGGACGGACGCACCTATGGCTACACCTTC. The variable domain in full, completed from reference TRBV9 and TRBJ1-2, reads DSGVTQTPKHLITATGQRVTLRCSPRSGDLSVYWYQQSLDQGLQFLIQYYNGEERAKGNILERFSAQQFPDLHSELNLSSLELGDSALYFCASSQDGRTYGYTFGSGTRLTVV.

The chain joins TRBV5-1 to TRBJ1-1, with D unresolved. Germline V gene sequence: CDR1 SGHRS, CDR2 YFSETQ. This CDR3 region has 11 residues. V shed 5 bases and J shed 12 bases, with 14 bases lying between them. In DNA form, the CDR3 reads TGCGCCAGCAGTTTCGATACAAAGCCTTTCTTT. Translation: CASSFDTKPFF.

This clonotype was seen repeatedly, ten times or more. The V call is TRBV7-2, the J call TRBJ2-2; D not certain. The CDR3 is 14 residues long. Trimming removed 4 bases from V and 6 bases from J, with 12 bases in between. Germline V lookup: CDR1 SGHTA, CDR2 FQGNSA. The CDR3 loop is CASSSANSPGELFF. Written as DNA, the CDR3 is TGTGCCAGCAGCTCTGCTAATAGCCCCGGGGAGCTGTTTTTT.

This clonotype showed up many times. This sequence joins TRBV12-3 or TRBV12-4 and TRBJ2-7; D call uncertain. This CDR3 is 12 amino acids long. Trimming stripped 5 bases from V and 3 bases from J, with 8 bases between. CDR3 DNA sequence: TGTGCCAGCAGTCCCGGCAACTACGAGCAGTACTTC. Residues: CASSPGNYEQYF.

The sample holds a few counts of this clonotype. This chain connects TRBV6-6 to TRBJ1-5; unclear D gene. Germline CDR1 MNHNY, CDR2 SVGAGI (reference sequence). This CDR3 spans 16 amino acids. V shed 0 bases and J shed 1 base, with 10 bases lying between them. The DNA for the CDR3 is TGTGCCAGCAGTTACTCTCCCTCCAGGAGCAATCAGCCCCAGCATTTT. The encoded protein is CASSYSPSRSNQPQHF.

On this clonotype itself: One base away lies a much larger clone, so this may be a sequencing read error. This rearrangement joins TRBV19 to TRBJ1-5; TRBD1 might be the D (6 bases). V was cut by 2 bases and J by 7 bases, with 9 bases left in between. This CDR3 has 13 amino acids. CDR1 and CDR2 (germline): LNHDA, SQIVND (reference sequence). Written as DNA, the CDR3 is TGTGCCAGTAGTATAAGGGGGGCCCAGCCCCAGCATTTT. The encoded protein is CASSIRGAQPQHF.

V is TRBV7-9 and J is TRBJ2-5; no reliable D call. Germline V gene data show CDR1 as SEHNR and CDR2 as FQNEAQ (reference sequence). V dropped 8 bases and J dropped 1 base, with 17 bases sitting between them. The CDR3 runs 15 residues. CDR3 sequence: CASPVGQVLQETQYF. CDR3 bases: TGTGCCAGCCCCGTAGGCCAAGTCCTCCAAGAGACCCAGTACTTC.

Comments on this clonotype: One base away lies a much larger clone, so this may be a sequencing read error. It is likely a read error, because the conserved phenylalanine at the end of the CDR3 is missing. The chain's CDR3 is CASSSGQSTGELFL. CDR3 bases: TGTGCCAGCAGCTCGGGACAGTCCACCGGGGAGCTGTTTTTA. This sequence joins TRBV7-7 and TRBJ2-2; 7 bases agree with TRBD1. With V trimmed by 4 bases and J by 4 bases, 3 bases remained unmatched. Germline CDR1 and CDR2: SSHAT and FNYEAQ (reference sequence). This CDR3 contains 14 residues.

Regarding this clonotype: A clone one base away is much larger, so this may be a read error. The chain uses TRBV20-1 and TRBJ2-7; 9 bases align to TRBD1. The CDR3 has 13 residues. Germline V lookup: CDR1 DFQATT, CDR2 SNEGSKA (reference sequence). The CDR3 sequence: CGARGTGFYEQYF. The DNA for the CDR3 is TGCGGTGCTAGGGGGACAGGGTTTTACGAGCAGTACTTC.

On this clonotype itself: A much bigger clone sits one base away, suggesting this may be a read error. This chain links TRBV20-1 with TRBJ2-5; D perhaps matches TRBD2 (6 bases). V lost 5 bases to trimming and J lost 3 bases, with 13 bases between them. The V gene's germline CDR1 is DFQATT and CDR2 SNEGSKA (reference sequence). The CDR3 runs to 13 residues. The CDR3 coding sequence is TGCAGTGCTGGGGGGTCACCAAAAGAGACCCAGTACTTC. Translating it yields CSAGGSPKETQYF.

The chain uses TRBV24-1 and TRBJ1-2; D perhaps matches TRBD1 (6 bases). The V end lost 4 bases, the J end lost 12 bases, and 8 bases lay between the germline ends. The CDR3 is 10 amino acids. Germline V gene data show CDR1 as KGHDR and CDR2 as SFDVKD. The CDR3 DNA follows: TGTGCCACCAGTGACGGGGGGCACACCTTC. Translated, it gives CATSDGGHTF.